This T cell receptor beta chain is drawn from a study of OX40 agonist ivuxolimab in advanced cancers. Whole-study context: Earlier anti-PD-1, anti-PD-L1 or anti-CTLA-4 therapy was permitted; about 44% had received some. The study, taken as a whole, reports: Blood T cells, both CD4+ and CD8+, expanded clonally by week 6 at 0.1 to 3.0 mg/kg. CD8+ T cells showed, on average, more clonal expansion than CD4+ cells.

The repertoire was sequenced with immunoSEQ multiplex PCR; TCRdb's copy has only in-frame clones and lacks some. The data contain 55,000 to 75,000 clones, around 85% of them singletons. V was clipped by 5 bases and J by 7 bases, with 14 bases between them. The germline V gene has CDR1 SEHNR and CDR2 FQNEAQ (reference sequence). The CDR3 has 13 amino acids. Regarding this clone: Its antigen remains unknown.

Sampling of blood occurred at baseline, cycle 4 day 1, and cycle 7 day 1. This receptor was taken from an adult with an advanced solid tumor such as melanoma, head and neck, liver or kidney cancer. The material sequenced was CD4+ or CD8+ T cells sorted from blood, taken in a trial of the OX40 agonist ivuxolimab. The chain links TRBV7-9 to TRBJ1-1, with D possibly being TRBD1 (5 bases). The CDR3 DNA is TGTGCCAGCAGCCCCAATTTCGGGGGTGAAGCTTTCTTT. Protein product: CASSPNFGGEAFF.